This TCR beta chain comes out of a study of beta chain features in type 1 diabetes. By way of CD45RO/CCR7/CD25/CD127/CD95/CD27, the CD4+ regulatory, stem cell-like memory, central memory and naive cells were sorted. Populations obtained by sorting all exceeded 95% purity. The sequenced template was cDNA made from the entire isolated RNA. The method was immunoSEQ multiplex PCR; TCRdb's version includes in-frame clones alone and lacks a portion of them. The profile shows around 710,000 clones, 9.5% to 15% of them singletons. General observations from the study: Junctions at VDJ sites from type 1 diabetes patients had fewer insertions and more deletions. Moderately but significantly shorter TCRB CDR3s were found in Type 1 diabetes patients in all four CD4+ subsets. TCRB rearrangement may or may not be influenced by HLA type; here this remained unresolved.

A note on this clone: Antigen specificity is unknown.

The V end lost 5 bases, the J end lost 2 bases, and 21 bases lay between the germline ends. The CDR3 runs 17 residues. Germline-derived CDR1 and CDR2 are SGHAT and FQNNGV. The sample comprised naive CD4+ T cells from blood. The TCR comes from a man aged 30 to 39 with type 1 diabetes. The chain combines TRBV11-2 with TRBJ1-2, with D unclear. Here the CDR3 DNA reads TGTGCCAGCAGCCTTGCCCAAGTTTTCGGGAGAAACTATGGCTACACCTTC. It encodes CASSLAQVFGRNYGYTF.